This is a list of T cell receptor beta chains from one sample in a study of vaccination effects on CD4 cells after COVID-19. These receptors have no known antigen. Method: immunoSEQ multiplex PCR; TCRdb's copy keeps in-frame clones and lacks some. The repertoire holds tens of thousands of clones, around 74% seen once, with around 1.5% in the top ten. This material consisted of CD4+ T cells from PBMCs cultured with HCoV-229E spike peptides, taken after COVID-19 vaccination. Source of these receptors: a human donor who received a COVID-19 vaccine. Each CDR3 is given with its conserved first and last residue. The D gene is left open where the match is weak. Rows may omit the clone size; those that give it use once, few, many or a size class.

cdr3_aa	cdr3_nt	clone_size	j_call	v_call	d_call
CASSARGIGEQFF	TGTGCCAGTAGCGCCAGGGGGATCGGTGAGCAGTTCTTC	few	TRBJ2-1	TRBV19	TRBD1
CASSPPGGDNSPLHF	TGTGCCAGCTCACCACCGGGGGGGGATAATTCACCCCTCCACTTT	.	TRBJ1-6	TRBV18	.
CASSSQFRVQNTEAFF	TGTGCCAGCAGCTCGCAGTTTAGGGTCCAGAACACTGAAGCTTTCTTT	.	TRBJ1-1	TRBV6-2/TRBV6-3	.
CASPAGDLLGAPQHF	TGTGCCAGTCCCGCGGGGGACCTCTTAGGGGCGCCCCAGCATTTT	few	TRBJ1-5	TRBV19	.
CAWNLRTGLFPESPLHF	TGTGCCTGGAACCTACGGACAGGTCTTTTCCCTGAATCACCCCTCCACTTT	.	TRBJ1-6	TRBV30	TRBD1
CAISESGNDEKLFF	TGTGCCATCAGTGAGTCAGGGAATGATGAAAAACTGTTTTTT	.	TRBJ1-4	TRBV10-3	.
CASRDAGGVETQYF	TGTGCCAGCAGAGATGCGGGGGGGGTCGAGACCCAGTACTTC	.	TRBJ2-5	TRBV6-5	TRBD2
CASRRTGGMAYGYTF	TGTGCCAGTAGAAGAACAGGGGGCATGGCCTATGGCTACACCTTC	.	TRBJ1-2	TRBV19	TRBD1
CASSTASVQAFFYGYTF	TGTGCCAGTAGTACTGCTTCCGTACAGGCGTTCTTCTATGGCTACACCTTC	.	TRBJ1-2	TRBV19	.
CASSLYDGFGTRPLHF	TGTGCCAGCAGCTTATACGACGGCTTCGGTACTAGGCCCCTCCACTTT	.	TRBJ1-6	TRBV7-2	.
CASSSTGTDYGYTF	TGTGCCAGCAGTTCGACCGGGACTGACTATGGCTACACCTTC	once	TRBJ1-2	TRBV27	.
CASRQGPNYGYTF	TGTGCTAGTAGACAGGGACCTAACTATGGCTACACCTTC	.	TRBJ1-2	TRBV12-5	TRBD1
CASSETSGSTDTQYF	TGCGCCAGCAGTGAGACTAGCGGGAGCACAGATACGCAGTATTTT	.	TRBJ2-3	TRBV10-1	TRBD2
CASSRTGEGDNEQFF	TGTGCCAGCAGCCGGACAGGGGAAGGAGACAATGAGCAGTTCTTC	.	TRBJ2-1	TRBV6-4	TRBD1
CASSYPDEQFF	TGTGCCAGCAGTTACCCCGATGAGCAGTTCTTC	.	TRBJ2-1	TRBV6-2/TRBV6-3	.
CASSSRGQSGNTIYF	TGTGCCAGCAGCTCAAGGGGCCAATCTGGAAACACCATATATTTT	.	TRBJ1-3	TRBV7-2	.
CASRISGGYYNEQFF	TGTGCCAGCAGAATAAGCGGGGGGTACTACAATGAGCAGTTCTTC	.	TRBJ2-1	TRBV2	TRBD2
CASSLGQGFNTIYF	TGTGCCAGCAGCTTAGGACAGGGGTTCAACACCATATATTTT	.	TRBJ1-3	TRBV7-9	TRBD1
CASSTSSYNEQFF	TGTGCCAGCAGCACAAGCTCCTACAATGAGCAGTTCTTC	.	TRBJ2-1	TRBV7-2	.
CASSRDSITPIPLHF	TGTGCCAGCAGCAGGGACAGTATCACTCCCATACCCCTCCACTTT	.	TRBJ1-6	TRBV7-2	TRBD1
CASSPSAGHPNTGELFF	TGTGCCAGCTCACCATCGGCCGGACATCCGAACACCGGGGAGCTGTTTTTT	.	TRBJ2-2	TRBV18	.
CASSKGQPNSGNTIYF	TGTGCCAGCTCAAAGGGACAGCCGAACTCTGGAAACACCATATATTTT	.	TRBJ1-3	TRBV18	TRBD1
CASMRPGQGMETQYF	TGTGCCAGCATGCGACCTGGGCAGGGGATGGAGACCCAGTACTTC	.	TRBJ2-5	TRBV2	.
CASSLYPVVYGYTF	TGTGCCAGCAGTTTATACCCGGTGGTATATGGCTACACCTTC	.	TRBJ1-2	TRBV28	.
CASSQPSAGPATNEKLFF	TGTGCCAGCAGCCAACCCTCGGCGGGGCCTGCAACTAATGAAAAACTGTTTTTT	once	TRBJ1-4	TRBV4-2	.
CASSFRGPEAFF	TGTGCCAGCAGTTTTAGGGGGCCTGAAGCTTTCTTT	once	TRBJ1-1	TRBV28	TRBD1
CASGGGPNTGELFF	TGTGCCAGCGGCGGGGGGCCGAACACCGGGGAGCTGTTTTTT	.	TRBJ2-2	TRBV7-3	TRBD2
CASSWGHTGNTIYF	TGTGCCAGCAGCTGGGGACACACTGGAAACACCATATATTTT	.	TRBJ1-3	TRBV11-1	.
CASSVTGGDEKLFF	TGTGCCAGCAGTGTGACAGGGGGTGATGAAAAACTGTTTTTT	.	TRBJ1-4	TRBV6-4	TRBD1
CASRLAGRETQYF	TGTGCCAGCAGACTAGCGGGGCGAGAGACCCAGTACTTC	once	TRBJ2-5	TRBV12-3/TRBV12-4	TRBD2
CASSSPSGYTGELFF	TGCGCCAGCAGCTCCCCTAGCGGATACACCGGGGAGCTGTTTTTT	.	TRBJ2-2	TRBV5-1	TRBD2
CSVSSGVGQLQHF	TGCAGCGTTAGTTCAGGGGTCGGGCAGCTCCAGCATTTT	.	TRBJ1-5	TRBV29-1	.
CASSLISGIQYF	TGTGCCAGCAGCTTGATATCGGGCATTCAGTACTTC	.	TRBJ2-4	TRBV7-9	.
CASSAQTGELFF	TGTGCCAGCAGTGCCCAGACCGGGGAGCTGTTTTTT	few	TRBJ2-2	TRBV6-4	.
CATRRADLAADTQYF	TGTGCCACCCGAAGGGCGGACCTCGCGGCAGATACGCAGTATTTT	.	TRBJ2-3	TRBV19	.
CASSKVPGLAGGAQDTQYF	TGTGCCAGCAGCAAAGTCCCGGGACTAGCGGGGGGGGCCCAAGATACGCAGTATTTT	.	TRBJ2-3	TRBV21-1	.
CASSEGFASVDTGELFF	TGTGCCAGCAGTGAGGGTTTCGCTAGCGTAGACACCGGGGAGCTGTTTTTT	.	TRBJ2-2	TRBV6-4	.
CASSSTVYGYTF	TGTGCCAGCAGCTCGACAGTCTATGGCTACACCTTC	few	TRBJ1-2	TRBV7-3	.
CASSPGQGRETQYF	TGTGCCAGCAGCCCAGGACAGGGTCGAGAGACCCAGTACTTC	.	TRBJ2-5	TRBV6-7	TRBD1
CAWRTLRTGPNQPQHF	TGTGCCTGGAGGACCCTACGGACAGGGCCCAATCAGCCCCAGCATTTT	.	TRBJ1-5	TRBV30	TRBD1
CASSPGHGTGNTEAFF	TGCGCCAGCAGCCCCGGACACGGGACAGGGAACACTGAAGCTTTCTTT	.	TRBJ1-1	TRBV5-1	TRBD1